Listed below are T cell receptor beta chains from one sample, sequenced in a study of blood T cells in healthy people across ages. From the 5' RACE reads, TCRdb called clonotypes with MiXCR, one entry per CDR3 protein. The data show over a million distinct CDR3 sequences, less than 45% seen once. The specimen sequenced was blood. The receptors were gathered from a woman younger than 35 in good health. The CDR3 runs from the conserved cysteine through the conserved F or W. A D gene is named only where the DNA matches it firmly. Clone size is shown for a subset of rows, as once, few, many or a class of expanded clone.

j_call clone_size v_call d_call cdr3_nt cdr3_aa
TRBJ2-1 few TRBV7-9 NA TGTGCCAGCCGTCCCCGGGGTGCAACGATGAAAGAGCAGTTCTTC CASRPRGATMKEQFF
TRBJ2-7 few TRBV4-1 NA TGCGCCAGCAGCCCGTCGTGGGGGGACGGCTACGAGCAGTACTTC CASSPSWGDGYEQYF
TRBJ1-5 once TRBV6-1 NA TGTGCCAGCAGTGATCTGGGGGCCGTCAATCAGCCCCAGCATTTT CASSDLGAVNQPQHF
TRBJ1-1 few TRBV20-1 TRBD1 TGCAGTGCTAGAGATCGGCGACAGGGGGACACTGAAGCTTTCTTT CSARDRRQGDTEAFF
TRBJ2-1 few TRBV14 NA TGTGCCAGCAGCCAAGCGTGGATATGGGACTACAATGAGCAGTTCTTC CASSQAWIWDYNEQFF
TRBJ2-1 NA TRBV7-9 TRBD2 TGTGCCAGCACCGGGACTAGCGGGAATGTCTACAATGAGCAGTTCTTC CASTGTSGNVYNEQFF
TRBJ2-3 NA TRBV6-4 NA TGTGCCAGCAGTGACAGCATCGGTAGCACAGATACGCAGTATTTT CASSDSIGSTDTQYF
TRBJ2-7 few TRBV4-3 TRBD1 TGCGCCAGCAGCCAAGAGCCCCCGGGACAGGTATCCTACGAGCAGTACTTC CASSQEPPGQVSYEQYF
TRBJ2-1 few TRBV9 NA TGTGCCAGCAGCACCTGGGATGAGCAGTTCTTC CASSTWDEQFF
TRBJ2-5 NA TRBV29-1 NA TGCAGCGTTGATAGGGGTGGGGACCAAGAGACCCAGTACTTC CSVDRGGDQETQYF
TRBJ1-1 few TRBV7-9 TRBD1 TGTGCCAGCAGCTCTCGACAGGGATGGGACACTGAAGCTTTCTTT CASSSRQGWDTEAFF
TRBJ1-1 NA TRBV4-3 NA TGCGCCAGCAGCCTTCTCTTCGGGCGATTGTTGAACACTGAAGCTTTCTTT CASSLLFGRLLNTEAFF
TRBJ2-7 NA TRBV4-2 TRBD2 TGTGCCAGCAGCCAATACTCGCTAGCGGGAGGGAACTACGAGCAGTACTTC CASSQYSLAGGNYEQYF
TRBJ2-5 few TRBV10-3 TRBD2 TGTGCCCTATCTAGGAGCGGGGGGACTCAAGAGACCCAGTACTTC CALSRSGGTQETQYF
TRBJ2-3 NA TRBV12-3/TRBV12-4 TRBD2 TGTGCCAGCACCTCTGCGGGGGCAGATACGCAGTATTTT CASTSAGADTQYF
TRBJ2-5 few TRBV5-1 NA TGCGCCACCTTAGAAGAGACCCAGTACTTC CATLEETQYF
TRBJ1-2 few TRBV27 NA TGTGCCAGCAAACTAGGGATCGGGTATGGCTACACCTTC CASKLGIGYGYTF
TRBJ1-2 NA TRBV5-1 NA TGCGCCAGCAGCCAACCCCCATCTGGGATTAATGGCTACACCTTC CASSQPPSGINGYTF
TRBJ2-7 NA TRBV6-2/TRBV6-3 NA TGTGCGGTTAAGGACTCCTACGAGCAGTACTTC CAVKDSYEQYF
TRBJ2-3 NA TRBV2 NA TGTGCCAGCAGTAAAATCGGCACAGATACGCAGTATTTT CASSKIGTDTQYF
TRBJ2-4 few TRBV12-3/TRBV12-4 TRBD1 TGTGCCAGCAGTTCGGACAGGTTGGGGCCCAAAAACATTCAGTACTTC CASSSDRLGPKNIQYF
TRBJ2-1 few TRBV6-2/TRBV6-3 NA TGTGCCAGCAGAAACAGGGCAGGGGAGGGGGGTGAGCAGTTCTTC CASRNRAGEGGEQFF
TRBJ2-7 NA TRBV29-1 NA TGCAGCGGTCGGACGTCCTCCTACGAGCAGTACTTC CSGRTSSYEQYF
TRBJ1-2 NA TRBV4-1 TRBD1 TGCGCCAGCAGACTCCTGCCGGGACAGAACTATGGCTACACCTTC CASRLLPGQNYGYTF
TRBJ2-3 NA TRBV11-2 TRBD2 TGTGCCAGCAGCACTAACGCGGGAGTAGATACGCAGTATTTT CASSTNAGVDTQYF
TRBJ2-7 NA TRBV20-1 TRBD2 TGCAGTGCTACCTGGACTAGCGGGAGTAACGAGCAGTACTTC CSATWTSGSNEQYF
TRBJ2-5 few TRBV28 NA TGTGCCAGCAGTTTAGACAGTGGGACTGCAAATCAAGAGACCCAGTACTTC CASSLDSGTANQETQYF
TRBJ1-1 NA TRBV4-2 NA TGTGCCAGCAGCCCGCGGTCGCTGATGAACACTGAAGCTTTCTTT CASSPRSLMNTEAFF
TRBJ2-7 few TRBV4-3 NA TGCGCCAGCAGCCAGAATTCGGACAGCTACTCCTACGAGCAGTACTTC CASSQNSDSYSYEQYF
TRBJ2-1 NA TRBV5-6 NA TGTGCCAGCAGCTTGGATCTCGGGGTGCTCAACAATGAGCAGTTCTTC CASSLDLGVLNNEQFF
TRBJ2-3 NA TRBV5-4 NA TGTGCCAGCAGCTTGGGACGGGGGGCAGCAGATACGCAGTATTTT CASSLGRGAADTQYF
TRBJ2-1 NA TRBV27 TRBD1 TGTGCCAGCAGTTTGTGGACAGGGCCCTACAATGAGCAGTTCTTC CASSLWTGPYNEQFF
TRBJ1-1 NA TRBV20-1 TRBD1 TGCAGTGCTAGGACAGGGAGGGACCGTGAAGCTTTCTTT CSARTGRDREAFF
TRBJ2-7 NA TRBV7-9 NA TGTGCCAGCAGCTTAAGCTCAGATACCTCCTACGAGCAGTACTTC CASSLSSDTSYEQYF
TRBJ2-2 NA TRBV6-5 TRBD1 TGTGCCAGCAGGACAGGGGGAATAACCGGGGAGCTGTTTTTT CASRTGGITGELFF
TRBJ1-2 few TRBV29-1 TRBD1 TGCAGCGTTGAAGCTCGGACAGGGGGCCAGGGTGGCTACACCTTC CSVEARTGGQGGYTF
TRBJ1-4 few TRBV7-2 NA TGTGCCAGCAGCCACAGGACAGCAACTAATGAAAAACTGTTTTTT CASSHRTATNEKLFF
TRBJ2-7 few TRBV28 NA TGTGCCAGCGGCCCCAGGTTTTCTTCATCCTACGAGCAGTACTTC CASGPRFSSSYEQYF
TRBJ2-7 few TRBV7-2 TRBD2 TGTGCCAGCAGCTTATACGGGAGGGCGGAAGAGCAGTACTTC CASSLYGRAEEQYF
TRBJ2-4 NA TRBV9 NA TGTGCCAGCAGCGTTAGGGACAACTACAAGCAGTACTTC CASSVRDNYKQYF
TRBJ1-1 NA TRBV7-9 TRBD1 TGTGCCAGCAACTGGGACAGGGGGACGAACACTGAAGCTTTCTTT CASNWDRGTNTEAFF
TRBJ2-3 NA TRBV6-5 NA TGTGCCAGCAGCCGCTTTGGGCCCCGGAGCACAGATACGCAGTATTTT CASSRFGPRSTDTQYF
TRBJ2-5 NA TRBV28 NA TGTGCCAGCAGGCCGGACACAAACCAAGAGACCCAGTACTTC CASRPDTNQETQYF
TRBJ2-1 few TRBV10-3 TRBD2 TGTGCCATCAGTGACCCTGCCCCTAGCGGGAGGCTCTCGATCTCCTACAATGAGCAGTTCTTC CAISDPAPSGRLSISYNEQFF
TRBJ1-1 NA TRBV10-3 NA TGTGCCCCCCCGGGGCAGAACACTGAAGCTTTCTTT CAPPGQNTEAFF
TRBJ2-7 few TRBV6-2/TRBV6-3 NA TGTGCCAGCAGTTCCGGGCCTCTTTTCTACGAGCAGTACTTC CASSSGPLFYEQYF
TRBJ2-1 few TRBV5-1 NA TGCGCCAGCAGCTTGGGGGGGGGACAGGAGTACAATGAGCAGTTCTTC CASSLGGGQEYNEQFF
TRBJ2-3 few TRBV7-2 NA TGTGCCAGCAGCAAAGACGGCCCGAGACTTGGCACAGATACGCAGTATTTT CASSKDGPRLGTDTQYF
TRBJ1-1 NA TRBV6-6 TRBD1 TGTGCCAGCAGTTACAAGCACAGGGGATTCACTGAAGCTTTCTTT CASSYKHRGFTEAFF
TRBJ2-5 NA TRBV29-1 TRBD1 TGCAGCGTTGCCTGGACAGGGCCGGAGACCCAGTACTTC CSVAWTGPETQYF
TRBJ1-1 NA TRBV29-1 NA TGCAGCGTTAAGGGCTCCGTCACTGAAGCTTTCTTT CSVKGSVTEAFF
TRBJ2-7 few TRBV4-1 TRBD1 TGCGCCAGCAGCCAACAAGGGCCGGGACAGGGCCCCTCCGAGCAGTACTTC CASSQQGPGQGPSEQYF
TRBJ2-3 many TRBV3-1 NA TGTGCCAGCGTAGGGGCAGATACGCAGTATTTT CASVGADTQYF